Each of the 23 T cell receptor beta chains below was sequenced from the same sample in a study of blood T cells in healthy people across ages. It was with a sample-barcoded 5' primer and a J-beta primer mix that a second PCR of about 6 to 11 cycles was run. TCRdb passed the 5' RACE reads through MiXCR, listing each CDR3 protein once. This table holds about 640,000 distinct CDR3 sequences, 45% to 65% found once. The sequencing input was blood. Every receptor here comes from a man between 60 and 75 years old in good health.

The rearrangement joins TRBV12-3 or TRBV12-4 to TRBJ1-2; D perhaps matches TRBD1 (5 bases). This CDR3 is built from 17 residues. The V end lost 5 bases, the J end lost 7 bases, and 26 bases lay between the germline ends. The CDR3 loop reads CASSAPQTDRVSGGYTF. In nucleotides, the CDR3 is TGTGCCAGCAGTGCCCCACAGACAGATAGGGTATCGGGTGGCTACACCTTC.

The chain recombines TRBV28 with TRBJ2-3; 8 nucleotides line up with TRBD1. The CDR3 is made up of 13 amino acids. V lost 10 bases to trimming and J lost 6 bases; unmatched junction nucleotides: 9. Germline V gene lookup returns CDR1 MDHEN and CDR2 SYDVKM. CDR3: CANKGQGEDTQYF. The CDR3 coding sequence is TGTGCCAACAAAGGACAGGGTGAGGATACGCAGTATTTT.

Written as DNA, the CDR3 is TGTGCCAGCAGCTTACCCCTAGCTTGGGAGACCCAGTACTTC. It translates to CASSLPLAWETQYF. This rearrangement joins TRBV7-9 to TRBJ2-5, with D possibly being TRBD2 (5 bases). Trimming cost V 2 bases and J 5 bases, with 12 bases left between them. This CDR3 spans 14 amino acids. Germline CDR1 SEHNR, CDR2 FQNEAQ (reference sequence).

This sequence joins TRBV6-5 and TRBJ1-2, with D unresolved. The CDR3 has 15 amino acids. V was cut by 2 bases and J by 0 bases, with 10 bases left in between. CDR1 and CDR2 (germline): MNHEY, SVGAGI. The DNA for the CDR3 is TGTGCCAGCAGTTACGGCGGAGCCTCTAACTATGGCTACACCTTC. Its protein product is CASSYGGASNYGYTF.

J is TRBJ2-1 and V is TRBV7-9; TRBD1 matches at 7 bases. The V segment lost 5 bases and the J segment 5 bases; nucleotides outside the gene matches: 12. CDR3 size: 16 residues. The germline CDR1 and CDR2 sequences are SEHNR and FQNEAQ (reference sequence). In DNA form, the CDR3 reads TGTGCCAGCAGCGTACAGGCCGGGACAGCAAACAATGAGCAGTTCTTC. Encoded protein: CASSVQAGTANNEQFF.

There are a few counts of this clonotype. The chain joins TRBV6-1 to TRBJ1-1; no firm D call. Germline-derived CDR1 and CDR2 are MNHNS and SASEGT. This CDR3 has 14 residues. V was shortened by 7 bases and J by 10 bases, with 22 bases between the two germline ends. This chain's CDR3 is CASKPNPGDGGAFF. CDR3 sequence (DNA): TGTGCCAGCAAACCAAACCCGGGAGATGGTGGAGCTTTCTTT.

The rearrangement links TRBV9 to TRBJ2-5; the match to TRBD1 covers 7 bases. The trim removed 0 bases at V and 1 base at J, leaving 6 bases unmatched. This CDR3 is built from 16 residues. Germline loops: CDR1 SGDLS, CDR2 YYNGEE. The DNA for the CDR3 is TGTGCCAGCAGCGTAGGAACCGGACAGGTCCAAGAGACCCAGTACTTC. It translates to CASSVGTGQVQETQYF.

The rearrangement links TRBV7-6 to TRBJ1-6; TRBD1 matches 8 bases. Looked up from germline, CDR1 is SGHVS and CDR2 is FNYEAQ. With V trimmed by 5 bases and J by 9 bases, 9 bases remained unmatched. The CDR3 length is 15 residues. In DNA form, the CDR3 reads TGTGCCAGCAGCCCAATGGTACAGGGGGGTTCACCCCTCCACTTT. Translated, it gives CASSPMVQGGSPLHF.

This clonotype was detected only a few times. This sequence joins TRBV2 and TRBJ2-7; tentatively, D is TRBD1 or TRBD2 (5 bases each). Per the germline V gene, CDR1 is SNHLY and CDR2 is FYNNEI. V was trimmed by 4 bases and J by 9 bases, leaving 13 bases between them. The CDR3 consists of 12 residues. The CDR3 region has the DNA TGTGCCAGCAGTGGGGACCGACAAGCGCAGTACTTC. This encodes CASSGDRQAQYF.

The chain has TRBV7-2 and TRBJ2-1; TRBD1 might be the D (6 bases). Germline CDR1 and CDR2: SGHTA and FQGNSA. V dropped 1 base and J dropped 9 bases, with 10 bases sitting between them. The CDR3 is 13 amino acids. The CDR3: CASSLGGPGEQFF. The CDR3 nucleotides read TGTGCCAGCAGCTTAGGGGGGCCTGGTGAGCAGTTCTTC.

V is TRBV20-1 and J is TRBJ1-2; D gene unclear. This CDR3 has 12 amino acids. V gave up 2 bases and J gave up 4 bases, with 8 bases separating them. Germline V gene sequence: CDR1 DFQATT, CDR2 SNEGSKA (reference sequence). In DNA form, the CDR3 reads TGCAGTGCTAGATTACAGAGCTATGGCTACACCTTC. Encoded protein: CSARLQSYGYTF.

V and J are TRBV10-3 and TRBJ2-5, with D possibly TRBD1 on 5 matching bases. Germline V CDR1 and CDR2: ENHRY, SYGVKD. This CDR3 is built from 15 residues. The V and J ends lost 5 bases and 11 bases respectively, with 24 bases between them. The CDR3 nucleotides are TGTGCCATCAGTAAACCTGGATCGGCAGGGCATATGCAGTACTTC. Residues: CAISKPGSAGHMQYF.

The rearrangement links TRBV6-1 to TRBJ2-6; D uncertain. V was trimmed by 3 bases and J by 2 bases, leaving 11 bases between them. Germline V gene lookup returns CDR1 MNHNS and CDR2 SASEGT. The CDR3 spans 16 residues. The CDR3, as DNA: TGTGCCAGCAGTGAGTCAGCTGGCCCTGGGGCCAACGTCCTGACTTTC. Protein: CASSESAGPGANVLTF.

This clonotype was seen only a few times. V is TRBV7-2 and J is TRBJ1-6, with D unclear. The V gene lost 3 bases and the J gene lost 6 bases, with 12 bases spanning the gap. This CDR3 region has 15 residues. The germline V gene has CDR1 SGHTA and CDR2 FQGNSA. In DNA form, the CDR3 reads TGTGCCAGCAGCTTCGGATTAGGCCTTAATTCACCCCTCCACTTT. This gives the protein CASSFGLGLNSPLHF.

The rearrangement joins TRBV20-1 to TRBJ2-5, with TRBD1 matching 7 bases. CDR1 DFQATT and CDR2 SNEGSKA come from the germline V gene (reference sequence). V lost 6 bases and J lost 11; bases outside the gene matches: 12. The CDR3 contains 12 residues. The CDR3 DNA sequence: TGCAGTGCGGAATCCTCAGGGGGTATGCAGTACTTC. Its protein is CSAESSGGMQYF.

The genes are TRBV18 and TRBJ2-1, with 9 bases aligning to TRBD1. This CDR3 has 16 amino acids. Looked up from germline, CDR1 is KGHSH and CDR2 is LQKENI. Losses at the gene ends were 2 bases for V and 6 bases for J; bases not matched to a gene: 8. CDR3 loop: CASSPNRGLSTNEQFF. CDR3 in DNA: TGTGCCAGCTCACCAAACAGGGGGCTCTCGACCAATGAGCAGTTCTTC.

This rearrangement joins TRBV29-1 to TRBJ1-1; tentatively, D is TRBD1 (5 bases). The V and J ends lost 3 bases and 8 bases respectively, with 13 bases between them. Germline CDR1 is SQVTM and CDR2 is ANQGSEA. The CDR3 covers 12 residues. The CDR3 bases are TGCAGCGTTGATCTAGGGGCAGACGAAGCTTTCTTT. Encoded protein: CSVDLGADEAFF.

This chain links TRBV20-1 with TRBJ2-3; D unresolved. Germline V CDR1 and CDR2: DFQATT, SNEGSKA (reference sequence). The germline V and J ends were trimmed by 0 bases and 3 bases, with 13 bases remaining between them. The CDR3 is made up of 15 amino acids. CDR3 amino acids: CSARDAQDGTDTQYF. The CDR3 nucleotides are TGCAGTGCTAGAGACGCCCAGGACGGGACAGATACGCAGTATTTT.

The chain recombines TRBV29-1 with TRBJ2-3; D not certain. Germline V gene data show CDR1 as SQVTM and CDR2 as ANQGSEA. The CDR3 runs 13 residues. V was cut by 7 bases and J by 2 bases, with 13 bases left in between. CDR3: CSAQTAYTDTQYF. In nucleotides, the CDR3 is TGCAGCGCTCAGACGGCATACACAGATACGCAGTATTTT.

The chain carries TRBV10-3 and TRBJ1-1; D remains unclear. CDR1 ENHRY and CDR2 SYGVKD come from the germline V gene. The CDR3 covers 13 residues. Trimming stripped 7 bases from V and 2 bases from J, with 11 bases between. The CDR3 reads CAITLDGNTEAFF. The DNA of the CDR3 is TGTGCCATCACCCTCGACGGAAACACTGAAGCTTTCTTT.

The chain has TRBV3-1 and TRBJ1-6, with 7 bases that match TRBD1. In germline, CDR1 is LGHDT, CDR2 YNNKEL (reference sequence). This CDR3 is built from 18 residues. V lost 0 bases and J lost 6; bases outside the gene matches: 11. The CDR3 sequence: CASSQDRGRQGGNSPLHF. The CDR3 DNA follows: TGTGCCAGCAGCCAAGATAGGGGCCGGCAGGGGGGTAATTCACCCCTCCACTTT.

This clonotype was detected a few times. For the CDR3, the DNA is TGCAGTGTTCAATTAGCGGAGACCCAGTACTTC. It specifies CSVQLAETQYF. The chain couples TRBV20-1 to TRBJ2-5; TRBD2 is a possible D gene (5 bases). This CDR3 comprises 11 residues. Germline V CDR1 and CDR2: DFQATT, SNEGSKA (reference sequence). The V and J ends lost 7 bases and 5 bases respectively, with 11 bases between them.

The CDR3 nucleotides read TGTGCCAGCAGTTTCGGCCACCCTCGCGGGACTAGACCGACTGAGCAGTTCTTC. Its protein product is CASSFGHPRGTRPTEQFF. The genes are TRBV27 and TRBJ2-1, with 8 nucleotides matching TRBD2. The CDR3 has 18 amino acids. From germline, CDR1 is MNHEY and CDR2 SMNVEV (reference sequence). Germline trimming cut 3 bases from V and 9 bases from J; bases unmatched to any gene: 19.